Listed here is a single T cell receptor (beta chain). This clonotype was observed at least ten times. Its antigen has not been determined. Base qualities are not at hand, and no much larger clone is one base apart. This entry belongs to a study of T cells in AML relapse after transplant (dated by TCRdb to the late 2010s). About the study as a whole: Clinically matched patients in whom long-term complete remission was maintained, with more than 3 years of follow-up, were used as remission controls. Remission samples were obtained from bone marrow collected about 1 year after HSCT from patients in whom complete remission was maintained. This retrospective study examined inhibitory receptor expression and TCR repertoires of bone marrow T cells in patients who received allogeneic HSCT for myeloid malignancy. The research as a whole found: TCR repertoire comparisons were based on very few samples, with only three individuals included per group for unsorted bone marrow.

The library relied on PCR. A modified RACE PCR protocol, rather than multiplex PCR, was used to amplify TCR alpha and beta chains from RNA. An Illumina MiSeq was used to sequence the libraries, and raw reads were demultiplexed using sample-specific barcode combinations. On the authors' methods: TCR clonotypes were identified from the sequencing reads using MiXCR software. Using fastp trimming at Q25 and MiXCR clonotype assembly, TCRdb reanalyzed the public sequencing data and kept in-frame beta chains. Rows with a matching CDR3 protein are joined into one entry that keeps the most common DNA and genes. For this entry, the V and J calls and clone size follow TCRdb and not the study's own pipeline. The sample table lists some 3,500 distinct CDR3 sequences, about 10% of them with a count of one. About a third of the sample is in the top ten clones. Relative to germline, V is 1 base shorter and J is 0 bases shorter, with 13 bases between their ends. Reading the germline V gene (reference sequence) gives CDR1 SEHNR and CDR2 FQNEAQ. Including the terminal cysteine and phenylalanine, the CDR3 comprises 16 residues. The DNA shown is the 48-base CDR3, in frame from base 1.

Sequenced here: bone marrow, either the whole sample or a sorted T cell fraction (not recorded which), sampled in complete remission. The receptor was isolated from a human donor who had a stem cell transplant for acute myeloid leukemia. After a transplant, some T cells may have been passed on by the graft donor. The sequence links TRBV7-9 to TRBJ2-7; a confident D gene designation cannot be given. The DNA sequence reads TGTGCCAGCAGCTTAGAACCTCAGTGGAGCTCCTACGAGCAGTACTTC. This is translated as CASSLEPQWSSYEQYF.